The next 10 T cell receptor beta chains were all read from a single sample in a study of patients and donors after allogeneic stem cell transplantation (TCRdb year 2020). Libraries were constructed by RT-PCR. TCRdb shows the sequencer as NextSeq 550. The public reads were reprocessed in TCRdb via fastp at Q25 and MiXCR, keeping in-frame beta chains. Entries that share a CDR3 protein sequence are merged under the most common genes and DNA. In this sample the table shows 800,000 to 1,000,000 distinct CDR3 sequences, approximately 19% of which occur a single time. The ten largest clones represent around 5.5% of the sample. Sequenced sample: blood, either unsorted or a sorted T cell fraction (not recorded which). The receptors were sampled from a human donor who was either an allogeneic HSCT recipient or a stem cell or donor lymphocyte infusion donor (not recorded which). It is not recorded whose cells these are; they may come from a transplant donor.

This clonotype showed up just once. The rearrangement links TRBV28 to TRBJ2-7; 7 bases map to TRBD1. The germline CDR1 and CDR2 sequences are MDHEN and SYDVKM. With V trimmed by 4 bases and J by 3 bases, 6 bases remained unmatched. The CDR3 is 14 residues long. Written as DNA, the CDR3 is TGTGCCAGCAGTTCGACAGGGATTAACTACGAGCAGTACTTC. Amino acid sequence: CASSSTGINYEQYF.

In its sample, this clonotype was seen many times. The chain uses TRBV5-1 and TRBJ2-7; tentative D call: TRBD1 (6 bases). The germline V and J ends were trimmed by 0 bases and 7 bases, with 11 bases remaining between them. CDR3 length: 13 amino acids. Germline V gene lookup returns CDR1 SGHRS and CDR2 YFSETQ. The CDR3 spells CASSLARGTEQYF. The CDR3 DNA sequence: TGCGCCAGCAGCTTGGCCAGGGGTACTGAGCAGTACTTC.

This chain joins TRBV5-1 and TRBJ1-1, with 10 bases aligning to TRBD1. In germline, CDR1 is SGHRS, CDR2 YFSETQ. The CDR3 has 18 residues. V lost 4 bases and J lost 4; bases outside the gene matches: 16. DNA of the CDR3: TGCGCCAGCAGCATCCCCCGGGACAGGGGCGATTTTGGCACTGAAGCTTTCTTT. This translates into CASSIPRDRGDFGTEAFF.

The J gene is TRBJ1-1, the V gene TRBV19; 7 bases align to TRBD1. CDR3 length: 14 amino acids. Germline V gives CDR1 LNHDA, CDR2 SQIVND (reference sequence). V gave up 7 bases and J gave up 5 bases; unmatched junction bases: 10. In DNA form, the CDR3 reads TGTGCCAGTACTACAGACAGGGCGAGAACTGAAGCTTTCTTT. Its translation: CASTTDRARTEAFF.

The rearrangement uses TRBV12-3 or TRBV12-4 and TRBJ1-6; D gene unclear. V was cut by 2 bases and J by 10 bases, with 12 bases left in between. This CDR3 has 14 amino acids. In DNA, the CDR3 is TGTGCCAGCAGTTTATTGCTTACTGGGTCACCCCTCCACTTT. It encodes CASSLLLTGSPLHF.

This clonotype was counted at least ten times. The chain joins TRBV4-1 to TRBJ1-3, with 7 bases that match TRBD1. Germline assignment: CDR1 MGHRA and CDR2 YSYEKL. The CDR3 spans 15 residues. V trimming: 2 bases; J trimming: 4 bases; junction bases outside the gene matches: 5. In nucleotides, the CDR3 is TGCGCCAGCAGCCAACTTGACAGGGAAGGAAACACCATATATTTT. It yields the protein CASSQLDREGNTIYF.

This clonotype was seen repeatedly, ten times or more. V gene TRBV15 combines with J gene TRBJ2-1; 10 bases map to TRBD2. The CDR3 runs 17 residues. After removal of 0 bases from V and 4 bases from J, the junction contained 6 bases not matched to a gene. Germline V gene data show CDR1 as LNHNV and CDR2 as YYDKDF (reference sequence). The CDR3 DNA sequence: TGTGCCACCAGCAGAGATTGGGGACTAGCGCCGTACAATGAGCAGTTCTTC. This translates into CATSRDWGLAPYNEQFF.

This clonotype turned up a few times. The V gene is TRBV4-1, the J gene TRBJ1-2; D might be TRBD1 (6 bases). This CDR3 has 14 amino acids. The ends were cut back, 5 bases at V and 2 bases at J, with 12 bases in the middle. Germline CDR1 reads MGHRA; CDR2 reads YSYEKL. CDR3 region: CASSGFGQNYGYTF. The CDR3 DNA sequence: TGCGCCAGCAGCGGATTTGGACAGAACTATGGCTACACCTTC.

The DNA of the CDR3 is TGTGCCAGCAGCCGGACTTTCGTACGGGCAGATACGCAGTATTTT. Translating gives CASSRTFVRADTQYF. V is TRBV7-2 and J is TRBJ2-3; D may be TRBD2 (5 bases). The V end lost 5 bases, the J end lost 4 bases, and 16 bases lay between the germline ends. This CDR3 comprises 15 residues. Germline V gene lookup returns CDR1 SGHTA and CDR2 FQGNSA.

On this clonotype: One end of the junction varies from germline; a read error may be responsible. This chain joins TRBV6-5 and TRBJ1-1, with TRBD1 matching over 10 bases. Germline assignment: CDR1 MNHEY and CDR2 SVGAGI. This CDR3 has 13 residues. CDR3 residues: CVSSYGQGAEAFF. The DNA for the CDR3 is TGTGTCAGCAGTTACGGACAGGGGGCTGAAGCTTTCTTT.